This T cell receptor beta chain was recovered during a study of T-cell reconstitution after alpha-beta-depleted transplantation in children. Whole-study findings and limits: Expanded graft clones, several hundred of them, were reportedly the source of alpha-beta T cells about two months after transplant.

Unique molecular identifiers tagged the TCRbeta library. TCRdb processed the PCR reads anew with MiXCR; each CDR3 protein has one entry. The sample records 100,000 or so distinct CDR3 sequences, around 22% being singletons. The CDR3 runs to 14 residues. V dropped 5 bases and J dropped 1 base, with 14 bases sitting between them. Germline V CDR1 and CDR2: DFQATT, SNEGSKA (reference sequence). Worth noting for this clonotype: What it recognizes is unknown.

The TCR originated in a boy under 10 years old with acute lymphoblastic leukemia, due to receive a stem cell transplant. The genes are TRBV20-1 and TRBJ1-2; the D is unclear. The sequences come from PBMCs, collected before TCRalphabeta/CD19-depleted stem cell transplant. CDR3 sequence reads: CSAPPGFNNYGYTF. The CDR3 DNA reads as TGCAGTGCTCCTCCGGGATTTAATAACTATGGCTACACCTTC.